These 26 T cell receptor beta chains were sequenced from one sample in a study of OX40 agonist ivuxolimab in advanced cancers. Profiled with immunoSEQ multiplex PCR; TCRdb holds only in-frame clones, not every one. The sample includes tens of thousands of clones, around 92% seen only once; the top ten take roughly 0.5%. This specimen consisted of CD4+ or CD8+ T cells sorted from blood, obtained in a trial of the OX40 agonist ivuxolimab. The receptors here all came from an adult with an advanced solid tumor such as melanoma, head and neck, liver or kidney cancer.

The V and J genes are TRBV27 and TRBJ2-3; 8 bases align to TRBD2. V dropped 6 bases and J dropped 5; count of bases not matched to a gene: 7. The CDR3 contains 14 residues. The germline gives CDR1 MNHEY, CDR2 SMNVEV (reference sequence). This CDR3 is CASSRAGVGDTQYF. The DNA of the CDR3 is TGTGCCAGCAGCCGAGCGGGGGTTGGAGATACGCAGTATTTT.

CDR3 sequence reads: CASSRPGQGNEQYF. DNA for the CDR3: TGTGCCAGCAGCCGACCGGGACAGGGGAACGAGCAGTACTTC. V gene TRBV5-4 combines with J gene TRBJ2-7, with 10 nucleotides matching TRBD1. The CDR3 has 14 amino acids. The J segment lost 5 bases and the V segment lost 4 bases, leaving 6 bases of the junction unmatched. Germline V gene data show CDR1 as SGHNT and CDR2 as YYREEE (reference sequence).

This clone was recorded once. This rearrangement joins TRBV7-3 to TRBJ2-6, with a weak D call TRBD2 (5 bases). The length of the CDR3 is 15 residues. Germline CDR1 and CDR2: SGHTA and FQGTGA. The germline V and J ends were trimmed by 3 bases and 2 bases, with 8 bases remaining between them. CDR3 sequence (DNA): TGTGCCAGCAGCTTTGGAGGCGCTGGGGCCAACGTCCTGACTTTC. It yields the protein CASSFGGAGANVLTF.

This clone was picked up a small number of times. The chain joins TRBV6-4 to TRBJ1-4; no clear D gene. V was clipped by 6 bases and J by 7 bases, with 12 bases between them. Germline V gives CDR1 MRHNA, CDR2 SNTAGT. The CDR3 loop spans 13 amino acids. The CDR3 region has the DNA TGTGCCAGCAGCCGCGAGGGAGGTGAAAAACTGTTTTTT. It is translated as CASSREGGEKLFF.

This rearrangement joins TRBV30 to TRBJ1-1; D ambiguous. V was cut by 5 bases and J by 1 base, with 11 bases left in between. In germline, CDR1 is GTSNPN, CDR2 SVGIG (reference sequence). This CDR3 contains 13 residues. The CDR3, as DNA: TGTGCCTGGGGAAATCAGGAGAACACTGAAGCTTTCTTT. Amino acids: CAWGNQENTEAFF.

The chain employs TRBV5-5 and TRBJ2-7, with 9 positions matching TRBD1. The V segment lost 4 bases and the J segment 5 bases; nucleotides outside the gene matches: 7. This CDR3 has 14 amino acids. The germline gives CDR1 SGHKS, CDR2 YYEKEE (reference sequence). CDR3 loop: CASSGTGGWDEQYF. The CDR3 DNA follows: TGTGCCAGCAGCGGAACAGGGGGCTGGGACGAGCAGTACTTC.

The chain links TRBV5-5 to TRBJ2-3; 13 bases line up with TRBD2. CDR1 and CDR2 (germline): SGHKS, YYEKEE (reference sequence). This CDR3 comprises 16 residues. The V gene end was trimmed by 4 bases and the J gene end by 2 bases; junction bases not matched to a gene: 4. Written as DNA, the CDR3 is TGTGCCAGCAGCCCCGGGACTAGCGGGGCCACAGATACGCAGTATTTT. Translated: CASSPGTSGATDTQYF.

This chain links TRBV29-1 with TRBJ2-7, with TRBD2 identical over 13 bases. Germline-derived CDR1 and CDR2 are SQVTM and ANQGSEA. This CDR3 is 14 amino acids long. V lost 4 bases to trimming and J lost 4 bases; unmatched junction nucleotides: 4. This CDR3 reads CSVAGLAGVYEQYF. In nucleotides, the CDR3 is TGCAGCGTTGCAGGACTAGCGGGAGTTTACGAGCAGTACTTC.

The chain is built from TRBV11-3 and TRBJ2-3, with no clear D. CDR1 and CDR2 (germline): SGHNT, YENEEA. This CDR3 is 12 amino acids long. Trimming stripped 0 bases from V and 7 bases from J, with 5 bases between. Written as DNA, the CDR3 is TGTGCCAGCAGCTTAGAGAGTCATACGCAGTATTTT. Protein: CASSLESHTQYF.

V usage is TRBV18 and J usage is TRBJ2-4, with a weak D call TRBD2 (6 bases). Germline-derived CDR1 and CDR2 are KGHSH and LQKENI. Trimming left V 2 bases short and J 0 bases short, with 11 bases between. The length of the CDR3 is 16 residues. The CDR3 spells CASSPAGTVAKNIQYF. The CDR3 nucleotides are TGTGCCAGCTCACCAGCAGGGACTGTAGCCAAAAACATTCAGTACTTC. Full variable domain (remainder filled in from reference TRBV18 and TRBJ2-4): NAGVMQNPRHLVRRRGQEARLRCSPMKGHSHVYWYRQLPEEGLKFMVYLQKENIIDESGMPKERFSAEFPKEGPSILRIQQVVRGDSAAYFCASSPAGTVAKNIQYFGAGTRLSVL.

This chain uses TRBV11-2 with TRBJ1-5; D not certain. The germline V and J ends were trimmed by 0 bases and 5 bases, with 11 bases remaining between them. The germline gives CDR1 SGHAT, CDR2 FQNNGV. This CDR3 spans 15 amino acids. CDR3: CASSLDAALDQPQHF. The CDR3 DNA is TGTGCCAGCAGCTTAGATGCAGCCCTAGATCAGCCCCAGCATTTT.

J is TRBJ1-3 and V is TRBV7-2, with 9 nucleotides matching TRBD1. With 1 base clipped from V and 1 base from J, the junction kept 2 bases outside the gene matches. Germline CDR1 and CDR2: SGHTA and FQGNSA. The CDR3 is 16 amino acids. The CDR3 nucleotides are TGTGCCAGCAGCTTAGACAGGGGGCGATCTGGAAACACCATATATTTT. Translation: CASSLDRGRSGNTIYF. Full variable domain (rest looked up from reference TRBV7-2 and TRBJ1-3): GAGVSQSPSNKVTEKGKDVELRCDPISGHTALYWYRQSLGQGLEFLIYFQGNSAPDKSGLPSDRFSAERTGGSVSTLTIQRTQQEDSAVYLCASSLDRGRSGNTIYFGEGSWLTVV.

On this clone itself: This CDR3 is also generated by other DNA sequences in the sample. The gene calls are TRBV4-2 and TRBJ2-5; D unclear. V was pared by 0 bases and J by 7 bases, with 12 bases between. Germline CDR1 is LGHNA and CDR2 is YNFKEQ. The CDR3 has 14 amino acids. Written as DNA, the CDR3 is TGTGCCAGCAGCCAAGATCGGCTAGGCGGGACCCAGTACTTC. It is translated as CASSQDRLGGTQYF.

Written as DNA, the CDR3 is TGTGCCAGCAGCAACGAGCAGCGGGGGCCCTACGAGCAGTACTTC. Its translation is CASSNEQRGPYEQYF. The chain links TRBV11-3 to TRBJ2-7; 8 nucleotides match TRBD2. The CDR3 loop spans 15 amino acids. The germline CDR1 and CDR2 sequences are SGHNT and YENEEA. The V and J ends lost 5 bases and 2 bases, in that order; junction bases with no gene match: 8.

This chain uses TRBV2 with TRBJ2-3; D is unclear. The CDR3 contains 14 residues. Germline V gene lookup returns CDR1 SNHLY and CDR2 FYNNEI. Trimming removed 4 bases at V and 3 bases at J, with 11 bases between. The CDR3 reads CASSVRVGTDTQYF. CDR3 nucleotide sequence: TGTGCCAGCAGTGTGAGAGTCGGAACAGATACGCAGTATTTT. The entire variable domain, with the rest obtained from reference TRBV2 and TRBJ2-3, is as follows: EPEVTQTPSHQVTQMGQEVILRCVPISNHLYFYWYRQILGQKVEFLVSFYNNEISEKSEIFDDQFSVERPDGSNFTLKIRSTKLEDSAMYFCASSVRVGTDTQYFGPGTRLTVL.

The V gene is TRBV19, the J gene TRBJ2-3, with TRBD2 identical over 10 bases. Germline trimming cut 8 bases from V and 1 base from J; bases unmatched to any gene: 0. The CDR3 length is 13 residues. Germline-derived CDR1 and CDR2 are LNHDA and SQIVND (reference sequence). CDR3 sequence (DNA): TGTGCCAGTGGGACTAGCGGCACAGATACGCAGTATTTT. Amino acid sequence: CASGTSGTDTQYF. The variable domain in full, completed from reference TRBV19 and TRBJ2-3, reads DGGITQSPKYLFRKEGQNVTLSCEQNLNHDAMYWYRQDPGQGLRLIYYSQIVNDFQKGDIAEGYSVSREKKESFPLTVTSAQKNPTAFYLCASGTSGTDTQYFGPGTRLTVL.

This clone appeared once. The genes are TRBV14 and TRBJ2-1; D not resolved. CDR3 length: 15 amino acids. V gave up 3 bases and J gave up 5 bases, with 14 bases separating them. CDR1 SGHDN and CDR2 FVKESK come from the germline V gene. This chain's CDR3 is CASSHGQAADNEQFF. CDR3 sequence (DNA): TGTGCCAGCAGCCACGGGCAGGCAGCCGACAATGAGCAGTTCTTC.

The gene calls are TRBV18 and TRBJ2-2; tentatively, D is TRBD2 (6 bases). V was clipped by 2 bases and J by 5 bases, with 15 bases between them. Germline V CDR1 and CDR2: KGHSH, LQKENI. The length of the CDR3 is 16 residues. In nucleotides, the CDR3 is TGTGCCAGCTCACCAGGCAGACTAGTGGGTACCGGGGAGCTGTTTTTT. It translates to CASSPGRLVGTGELFF.

The chain joins TRBV7-8 to TRBJ2-7; D remains unclear. The CDR3 runs to 13 residues. V gave up 3 bases and J gave up 6 bases, with 12 bases separating them. Germline values: CDR1 SGHVS, CDR2 FQNEAQ. For the CDR3, the DNA is TGTGCCAGCAGCTTGAATCGAGAACTCGAGCAGTACTTC. Its translation is CASSLNRELEQYF.

The gene calls are TRBV9 and TRBJ2-3, with 7 nucleotides matching TRBD1. After removal of 3 bases from V and 5 bases from J, the junction contained 12 bases not matched to a gene. Germline V gives CDR1 SGDLS, CDR2 YYNGEE. The CDR3 is made up of 16 amino acids. The CDR3 sequence: CASSAAGTVPQDTQYF. The CDR3 nucleotides read TGTGCCAGCAGCGCCGCCGGGACAGTTCCTCAAGATACGCAGTATTTT.

The chain has TRBV10-2 and TRBJ1-2; 7 bases line up with TRBD1. Per germline, CDR1 WSHSY and CDR2 SAAADI. The ends lost 0 bases at V and 6 bases at J; junction bases unmatched: 1. The CDR3 runs 13 residues. In DNA form, the CDR3 reads TGCGCCAGCAGTGAGTCGGGGACAGATGGCTACACCTTC. Translated, it gives CASSESGTDGYTF.

This clone was counted once. The chain couples TRBV1 to TRBJ2-2; the D call of TRBD2 is as the table states it, not checked on the DNA. TRBV1 is a documented pseudogene. This CDR3 comprises 19 residues. The CDR3 loop is CTSSQDCGTSGSCGGELFF. In DNA form, the CDR3 reads TGCACCAGCAGCCAAGATTGTGGGACTAGCGGGAGTTGTGGCGGGGAGCTGTTTTTT.

This clone was recorded once. The chain joins TRBV6-6 to TRBJ2-7; 9 positions agree with TRBD2. Losses at the gene ends were 8 bases for V and 4 bases for J; bases not matched to a gene: 6. The CDR3 is 13 residues long. Germline V gene lookup returns CDR1 MNHNY and CDR2 SVGAGI (reference sequence). The CDR3 bases are TGTGCCAGCGTAGCGGGAGAGTGGTACGAGCAGTACTTC. Encoded protein: CASVAGEWYEQYF.

This sequence joins TRBV6-1 and TRBJ2-3; 13 nucleotides agree with TRBD2. There are 14 residues in the CDR3. J gave up 2 bases and V 11 bases, and 4 bases lay outside the gene matches. Germline V lookup: CDR1 MNHNS, CDR2 SASEGT. In DNA, the CDR3 is TGTGCCGTAACTAGCGGGAGGGCCACAGATACGCAGTATTTT. Translation gives CAVTSGRATDTQYF.

The rearrangement links TRBV5-4 to TRBJ1-4; D is possibly TRBD1 (5 bases). V shed 0 bases and J shed 7 bases, with 13 bases lying between them. Germline V gene lookup returns CDR1 SGHNT and CDR2 YYREEE (reference sequence). The CDR3 is 15 residues long. CDR3 sequence: CASSLDPGRGEKLFF. The CDR3 nucleotides are TGTGCCAGCAGCTTGGATCCAGGGCGAGGTGAAAAACTGTTTTTT.

The gene calls are TRBV4-1 and TRBJ1-4, with no clear D. Trimming removed 3 bases at V and 8 bases at J, with 19 bases between. The CDR3 consists of 16 residues. Germline CDR1 MGHRA, CDR2 YSYEKL. As DNA, the CDR3 is TGCGCCAGCAGCCATAGAAAGCCAGCAAGAGTCGAAAAACTGTTTTTT. It yields the protein CASSHRKPARVEKLFF.